Included here is one T cell receptor beta chain sequence, with context. This entry comes from a study of CD4+ T cells in melanoma. CDR3 length: 13 residues. Looked up from germline, CDR1 is GTSNPN and CDR2 is SVGIG (reference sequence). Trimming took 7 bases from V and 0 from J, leaving 12 bases between them. Method: immunoSEQ multiplex PCR; TCRdb's copy keeps in-frame clones and lacks some. The repertoire holds 140,000 or so clones, with 85% to 95% as singletons. This chain uses TRBV30 with TRBJ1-1; a possible D gene is TRBD1 (6 bases). The TCR comes from a human donor with melanoma. The CDR3 loop reads CASQQGMNTEAFF. As DNA, the CDR3 is TGTGCCTCCCAACAGGGAATGAACACTGAAGCTTTCTTT.